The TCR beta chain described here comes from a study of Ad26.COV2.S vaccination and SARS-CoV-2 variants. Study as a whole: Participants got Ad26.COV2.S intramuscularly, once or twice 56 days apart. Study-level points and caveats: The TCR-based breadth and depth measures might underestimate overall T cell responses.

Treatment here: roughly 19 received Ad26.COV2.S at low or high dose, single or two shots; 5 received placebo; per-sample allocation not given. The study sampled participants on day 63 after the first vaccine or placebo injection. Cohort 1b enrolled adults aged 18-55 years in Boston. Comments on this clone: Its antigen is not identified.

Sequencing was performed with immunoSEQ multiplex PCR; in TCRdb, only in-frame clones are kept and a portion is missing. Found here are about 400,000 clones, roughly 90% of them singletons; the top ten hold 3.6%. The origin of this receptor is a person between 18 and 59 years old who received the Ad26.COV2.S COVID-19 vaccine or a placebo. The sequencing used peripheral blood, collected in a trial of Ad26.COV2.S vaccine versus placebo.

CDR3: CASSSTPKNTIYF. The DNA for the CDR3 is TGTGCCAGCAGCAGTACCCCAAAAAACACCATATATTTT. The J gene is TRBJ1-3, the V gene TRBV7-9; D gene unclear. V gave up 5 bases and J gave up 6 bases, with 11 bases separating them. The V gene's germline CDR1 is SEHNR and CDR2 FQNEAQ (reference sequence). The CDR3 covers 13 residues.